This T cell receptor beta chain was sequenced in a study of neurological immune-mediated disorders. cDNA was made by 5'RACE with 10-nucleotide random UMIs. TCRdb re-analysed the 5' RACE reads in MiXCR, keeping a single row per CDR3 protein. Here the sample spans about 25,000 distinct CDR3 sequences, over 3% being singletons. The CDR3 runs to 11 residues. The germline CDR1 and CDR2 sequences are KGHSH and LQKENI. Trimming took 4 bases from V and 7 from J, leaving 8 bases between them. This clonotype was seen at least ten times. The source is a young woman with multiple sclerosis. This sequence joins TRBV18 and TRBJ2-7; D not resolved. The material sequenced was PBMCs. CDR3 bases: TGTGCCAGCTCACTGCAGAGAGAGCAGTACTTC. Amino acid sequence: CASSLQREQYF. Full variable domain (rest looked up from reference TRBV18 and TRBJ2-7): NAGVMQNPRHLVRRRGQEARLRCSPMKGHSHVYWYRQLPEEGLKFMVYLQKENIIDESGMPKERFSAEFPKEGPSILRIQQVVRGDSAAYFCASSLQREQYFGPGTRLTVT.